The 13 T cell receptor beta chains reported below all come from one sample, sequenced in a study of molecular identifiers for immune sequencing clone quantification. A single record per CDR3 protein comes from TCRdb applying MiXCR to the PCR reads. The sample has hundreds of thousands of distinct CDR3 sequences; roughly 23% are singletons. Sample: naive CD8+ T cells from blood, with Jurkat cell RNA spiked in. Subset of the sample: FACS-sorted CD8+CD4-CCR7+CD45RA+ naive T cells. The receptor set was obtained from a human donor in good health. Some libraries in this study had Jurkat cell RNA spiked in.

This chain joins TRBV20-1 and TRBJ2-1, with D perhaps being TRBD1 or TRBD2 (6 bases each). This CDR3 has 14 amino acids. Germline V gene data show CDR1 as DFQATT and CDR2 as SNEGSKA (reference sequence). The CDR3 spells CSGRETGTYNEQFF. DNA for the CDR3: TGCAGCGGGAGAGAGACAGGAACCTACAATGAGCAGTTCTTC.

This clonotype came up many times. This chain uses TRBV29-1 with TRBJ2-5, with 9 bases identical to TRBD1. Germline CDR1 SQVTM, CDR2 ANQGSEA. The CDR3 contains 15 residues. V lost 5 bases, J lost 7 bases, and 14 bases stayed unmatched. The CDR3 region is CSVLAGTGFGVTQYF. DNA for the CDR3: TGCAGCGTTTTAGCCGGGACAGGGTTTGGGGTGACCCAGTACTTC.

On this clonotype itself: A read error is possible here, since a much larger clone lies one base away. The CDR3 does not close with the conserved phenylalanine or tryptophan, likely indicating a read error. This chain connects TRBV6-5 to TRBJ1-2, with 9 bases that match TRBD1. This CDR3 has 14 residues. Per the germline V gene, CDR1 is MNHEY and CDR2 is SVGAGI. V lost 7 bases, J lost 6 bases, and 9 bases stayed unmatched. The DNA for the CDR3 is TGTGCCAGCATCCAATCCGGGACAGGGAATGGCTACACCCTC. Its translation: CASIQSGTGNGYTL.

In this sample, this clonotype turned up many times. The CDR3 loop is CASGLVSERTEAFF. The DNA of the CDR3 is TGTGCTAGTGGTTTGGTAAGCGAGAGAACTGAAGCTTTCTTT. The rearrangement joins TRBV12-5 to TRBJ1-1; no firm D call. Trimming removed 0 bases at V and 5 bases at J, with 10 bases between. The germline V gene has CDR1 LGHNT and CDR2 FRNRAP. CDR3 size: 14 residues.

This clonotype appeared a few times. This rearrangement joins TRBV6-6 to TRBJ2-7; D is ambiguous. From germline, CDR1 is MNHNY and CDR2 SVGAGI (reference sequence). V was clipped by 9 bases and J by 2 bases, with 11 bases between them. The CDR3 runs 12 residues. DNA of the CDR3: TGTGCCAGTAGAGATCAGCCCTACGAGCAGTACTTC. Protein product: CASRDQPYEQYF.

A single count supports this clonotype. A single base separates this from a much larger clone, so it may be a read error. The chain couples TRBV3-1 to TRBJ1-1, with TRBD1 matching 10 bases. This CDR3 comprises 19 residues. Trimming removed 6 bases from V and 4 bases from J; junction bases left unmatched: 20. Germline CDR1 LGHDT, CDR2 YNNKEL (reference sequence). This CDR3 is CASRLTAPLGQGLSTEAFF. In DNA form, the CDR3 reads TGTGCCAGCAGACTGACCGCGCCTTTGGGACAGGGGTTGAGCACTGAAGCTTTCTTT.

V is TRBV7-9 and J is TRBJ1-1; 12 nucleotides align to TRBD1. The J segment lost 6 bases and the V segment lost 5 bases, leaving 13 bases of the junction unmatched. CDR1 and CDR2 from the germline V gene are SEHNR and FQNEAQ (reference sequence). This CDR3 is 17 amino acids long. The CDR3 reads CASSRDRGRPESSEAFF. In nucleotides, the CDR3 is TGTGCCAGCAGCCGGGACAGGGGGCGGCCGGAGAGCTCTGAAGCTTTCTTT.

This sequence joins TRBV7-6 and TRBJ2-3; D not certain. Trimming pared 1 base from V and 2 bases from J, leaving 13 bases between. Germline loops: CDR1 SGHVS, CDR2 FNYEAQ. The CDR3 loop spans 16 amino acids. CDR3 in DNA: TGTGCCAGCAGCTTAGGGTCAGGAATGCACACAGATACGCAGTATTTT. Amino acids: CASSLGSGMHTDTQYF.

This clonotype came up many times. The CDR3 loop reads CSAVLWGSEFYEQYF. The CDR3 coding sequence is TGCAGTGCTGTTCTGTGGGGCAGTGAGTTCTACGAGCAGTACTTC. V usage is TRBV20-1 and J usage is TRBJ2-7, with D perhaps TRBD1 (5 bases). V lost 5 bases and J lost 3, with 20 bases in between. The CDR3 contains 15 residues. Germline CDR1 reads DFQATT; CDR2 reads SNEGSKA (reference sequence).

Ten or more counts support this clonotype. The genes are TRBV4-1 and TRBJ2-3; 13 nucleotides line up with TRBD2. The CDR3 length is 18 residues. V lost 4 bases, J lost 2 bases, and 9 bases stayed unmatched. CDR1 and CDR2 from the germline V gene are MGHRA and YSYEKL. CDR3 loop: CASSPGGLAGSYTDTQYF. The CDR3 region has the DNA TGCGCCAGCAGCCCCGGGGGACTAGCGGGGAGCTACACAGATACGCAGTATTTT.

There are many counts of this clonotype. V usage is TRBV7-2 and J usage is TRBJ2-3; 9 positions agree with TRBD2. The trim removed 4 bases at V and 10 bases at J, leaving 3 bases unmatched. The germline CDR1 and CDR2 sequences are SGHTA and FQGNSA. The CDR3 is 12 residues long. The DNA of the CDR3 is TGTGCCAGCAGCTCTAGCGGGGTAGCGCAGTATTTT. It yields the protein CASSSSGVAQYF.

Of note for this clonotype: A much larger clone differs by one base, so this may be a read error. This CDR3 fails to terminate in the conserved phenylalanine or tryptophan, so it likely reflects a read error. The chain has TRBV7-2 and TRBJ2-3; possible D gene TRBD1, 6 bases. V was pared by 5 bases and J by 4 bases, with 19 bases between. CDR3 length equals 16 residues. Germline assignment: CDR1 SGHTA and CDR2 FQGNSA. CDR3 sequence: CASSRLRGPPPDTQYL. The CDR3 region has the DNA TGTGCCAGCAGCCGACTCAGGGGACCCCCCCCAGATACGCAGTATCTT.

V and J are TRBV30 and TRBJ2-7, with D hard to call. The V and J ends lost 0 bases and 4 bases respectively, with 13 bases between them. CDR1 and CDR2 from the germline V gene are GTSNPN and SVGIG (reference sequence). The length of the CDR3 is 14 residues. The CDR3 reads CAWSVLGPPYEQYF. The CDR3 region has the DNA TGTGCCTGGAGTGTACTGGGCCCCCCTTACGAGCAGTACTTC. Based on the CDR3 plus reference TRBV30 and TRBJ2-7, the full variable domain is SQTIHQWPATLVQPVGSPLSLECTVEGTSNPNLYWYRQAAGRGLQLLFYSVGIGQISSEVPQNLSASRPQDRQFILSSKKLLLSDSGFYLCAWSVLGPPYEQYFGPGTRLTVT.